The 32 T cell receptor beta chains in this list originate from one sample, sequenced in a study of blood T cell repertoires in COVID-19. TCRdb's table, derived via immunoSEQ multiplex PCR, lists solely in-frame clones and lacks some. The sample shows about 77,000 clones, around 88% of them seen only once. The sequenced material came from peripheral blood. These receptors all stem from a woman of 80 years or more with acute or convalescent COVID-19.

The CDR3 is CASSRQWNTEAFF. The CDR3 DNA reads TGTGCCAGCAGCAGACAGTGGAACACTGAAGCTTTCTTT. This chain joins TRBV7-3 and TRBJ1-1, with D possibly being TRBD1 (5 bases). This CDR3 is built from 13 residues. Trimming shortened V by 5 bases and J by 1 base, and 8 bases separated the two germline ends. Germline CDR1 is SGHTA and CDR2 is FQGTGA. Using reference TRBV7-3 and TRBJ1-1 for the parts outside the CDR3, the full variable domain is GAGVSQTPSNKVTEKGKYVELRCDPISGHTALYWYRQSLGQGPEFLIYFQGTGAADDSGLPNDRFFAVRPEGSVSTLKIQRTERGDSAVYLCASSRQWNTEAFFGQGTRLTVV.

J is TRBJ1-1 and V is TRBV30, with TRBD1 matching 7 bases. V gave up 1 base and J gave up 1 base; unmatched junction bases: 6. The CDR3 has 15 residues. The germline V gene has CDR1 GTSNPN and CDR2 SVGIG (reference sequence). The CDR3 nucleotides read TGTGCCTGGAGTGCGCTCCGGGACAGGAACACTGAAGCTTTCTTT. Amino acids: CAWSALRDRNTEAFF.

The CDR3 region has the DNA TGTGCCAGGTCCATCCGGGACAGGGTCTACGAGCAGTACTTC. It encodes CARSIRDRVYEQYF. The chain combines TRBV7-4 with TRBJ2-7, with TRBD1 matching 9 bases. Per the germline V gene, CDR1 is SGHVT and CDR2 is SQSDAQ. Losses at the gene ends were 9 bases for V and 3 bases for J; bases not matched to a gene: 9. CDR3 length: 14 residues.

V usage is TRBV15 and J usage is TRBJ1-1; possible D gene TRBD1, 5 bases. V was shortened by 1 base and J by 4 bases, with 7 bases between the two germline ends. Looked up from germline, CDR1 is LNHNV and CDR2 is YYDKDF (reference sequence). The CDR3 runs 13 residues. CDR3 DNA sequence: TGTGCCACCAGCAGAGTGGACACCACTGAAGCTTTCTTT. Residues: CATSRVDTTEAFF.

The genes are TRBV18 and TRBJ1-6; 8 nucleotides match TRBD1. The CDR3 covers 14 residues. V lost 5 bases and J lost 7; bases outside the gene matches: 4. In germline, CDR1 is KGHSH, CDR2 LQKENI. The CDR3 sequence: CASSATGANSPLHF. Written as DNA, the CDR3 is TGTGCCAGCTCAGCGACAGGGGCCAATTCACCCCTCCACTTT.

The V call is TRBV6-5, the J call TRBJ2-7; D may be TRBD1 (5 bases). Germline V CDR1 and CDR2: MNHEY, SVGAGI. With 5 bases removed from V and 3 bases from J, the gap between germline ends came to 11 bases. This CDR3 contains 13 residues. The CDR3 loop is CASSPRQNYEQYF. DNA of the CDR3: TGTGCCAGCAGTCCCCGACAGAACTACGAGCAGTACTTC.

J is TRBJ1-2 and V is TRBV14; 9 nucleotides align to TRBD1. Per germline, CDR1 SGHDN and CDR2 FVKESK. The length of the CDR3 is 14 residues. V lost 5 bases and J lost 4; bases outside the gene matches: 5. CDR3 DNA sequence: TGTGCCAGCAGCGACCGGACAGGGGTCTATGGCTACACCTTC. Translating it yields CASSDRTGVYGYTF.

There are a few counts of this clone. The CDR3 sequence is CAISETSEQFF. The CDR3 DNA reads as TGTGCCATCAGTGAGACGAGTGAGCAGTTCTTC. The chain is built from TRBV10-3 and TRBJ2-1; no definite D call. Trimming took off 2 bases at V and 9 bases at J, with 5 bases between the two ends. Germline-derived CDR1 and CDR2 are ENHRY and SYGVKD. This CDR3 is built from 11 residues.

The chain couples TRBV13 to TRBJ1-2; no clear D gene. Between the trimmed V and J ends, which lost 4 bases and 4 bases, there was a span of 16 bases. Germline V gives CDR1 PRHDT, CDR2 FYEKMQ (reference sequence). The CDR3 length is 15 residues. CDR3 region: CASSSQASGSYGYTF. CDR3 DNA: TGTGCCAGCAGCTCCCAGGCTTCGGGGAGCTATGGCTACACCTTC.

V gene TRBV5-8 combines with J gene TRBJ1-2; D is unresolved. Trimming took 4 bases from V and 6 from J, leaving 13 bases between them. The CDR3 length is 13 residues. Germline values: CDR1 SGHTS, CDR2 YDEGEE. The CDR3 sequence is CASSPSPRNGYTF. In DNA form, the CDR3 reads TGTGCCAGCAGCCCGTCCCCGCGGAATGGCTACACCTTC.

A few counts support this clone. The chain carries TRBV9 and TRBJ2-6; the D gene is possibly TRBD1 (5 bases). The CDR3 covers 17 residues. Germline CDR1 reads SGDLS; CDR2 reads YYNGEE. Trimming shortened V by 0 bases and J by 0 bases, and 10 bases separated the two germline ends. The CDR3 reads CASSVAREISGANVLTF. In nucleotides, the CDR3 is TGTGCCAGCAGCGTAGCCAGGGAAATCTCTGGGGCCAACGTCCTGACTTTC.

The rearrangement uses TRBV7-2 and TRBJ2-3, with D perhaps TRBD1 (5 bases). Trimming pared 5 bases from V and 6 bases from J, leaving 12 bases between. CDR1 and CDR2 from the germline V gene are SGHTA and FQGNSA. This CDR3 is 13 amino acids long. The CDR3 reads CASSPGNGDTQYF. As DNA, the CDR3 is TGTGCCAGCAGCCCAGGGAACGGGGATACGCAGTATTTT. Full variable domain (missing parts from reference TRBV7-2 and TRBJ2-3): GAGVSQSPSNKVTEKGKDVELRCDPISGHTALYWYRQSLGQGLEFLIYFQGNSAPDKSGLPSDRFSAERTGGSVSTLTIQRTQQEDSAVYLCASSPGNGDTQYFGPGTRLTVL.

V is TRBV5-6 and J is TRBJ1-1; 7 bases match TRBD1. Germline V gene data show CDR1 as SGHDT and CDR2 as YYEEEE. The CDR3 consists of 15 residues. V lost 4 bases to trimming and J lost 7 bases; unmatched junction nucleotides: 13. CDR3: CASSRFFGQAHEAFF. In nucleotides, the CDR3 is TGTGCCAGCAGCCGTTTTTTTGGACAGGCACATGAAGCTTTCTTT. Combining the CDR3 with reference TRBV5-6 and TRBJ1-1 gives the whole variable domain DAGVTQSPTHLIKTRGQQVTLRCSPKSGHDTVSWYQQALGQGPQFIFQYYEEEERQRGNFPDRFSGHQFPNYSSELNVNALLLGDSALYLCASSRFFGQAHEAFFGQGTRLTVV.

V usage is TRBV4-1 and J usage is TRBJ2-5; 8 nucleotides agree with TRBD1. CDR1 and CDR2 from the germline V gene are MGHRA and YSYEKL. J gave up 5 bases and V 4 bases, and 3 bases lay outside the gene matches. CDR3 length equals 13 residues. DNA of the CDR3: TGCGCCAGCAGCCTAACAGGGGGGGAGACCCAGTACTTC. It is translated as CASSLTGGETQYF.

The gene calls are TRBV5-4 and TRBJ1-2; TRBD1 might be the D (5 bases). Germline V lookup: CDR1 SGHNT, CDR2 YYREEE (reference sequence). The CDR3 has 15 amino acids. V shed 0 bases and J shed 4 bases, with 13 bases lying between them. In DNA form, the CDR3 reads TGTGCCAGCAGCTTGGATGGTCAGGGTGGCTATGGCTACACCTTC. Its translation: CASSLDGQGGYGYTF.

The chain has TRBV3-1 (or the pseudogene TRBV3-2) and TRBJ1-6, with 8 nucleotides matching TRBD1. Germline CDR1 is LGHDT and CDR2 is YNNKEL (reference sequence). This CDR3 has 15 amino acids. V was clipped by 0 bases and J by 11 bases; unmatched bases: 6. CDR3 DNA: TGTGCCAGCAGCCAAGATGCCGGACAGGGTACACCCCTCCACTTT. The encoded protein is CASSQDAGQGTPLHF.

This clone showed up just a few times. The rearrangement uses TRBV5-1 and TRBJ2-5, with TRBD1 matching 7 bases. Germline trimming cut 4 bases from V and 5 bases from J; bases unmatched to any gene: 8. Germline CDR1 is SGHRS and CDR2 is YFSETQ. The CDR3 loop spans 14 amino acids. In DNA, the CDR3 is TGCGCCAGCAGCCCAGGACAGGAAGTGGAGACCCAGTACTTC. This codes for CASSPGQEVETQYF.

The chain uses TRBV19 and TRBJ1-2; possibly TRBD1 for D (6 bases). The germline V gene has CDR1 LNHDA and CDR2 SQIVND (reference sequence). This CDR3 spans 12 amino acids. The V gene lost 5 bases and the J gene lost 6 bases, with 10 bases spanning the gap. CDR3 sequence reads: CASSSRGNGYTF. CDR3 nucleotide sequence: TGTGCCAGTAGTTCTAGGGGGAATGGCTACACCTTC.

The chain has TRBV19 and TRBJ2-7, with TRBD1 identical over 7 bases. The CDR3 is 14 residues long. Germline loops: CDR1 LNHDA, CDR2 SQIVND (reference sequence). V dropped 4 bases and J dropped 3; count of bases not matched to a gene: 6. CDR3 loop: CASSTRTGFYEQYF. The DNA of the CDR3 is TGTGCCAGTAGTACTAGGACAGGTTTCTACGAGCAGTACTTC.

The chain uses TRBV4-3 and TRBJ1-4, with D possibly TRBD1 on 5 matching bases. CDR1 and CDR2 (germline): LGHNA, YSLEER. Trimming pared 2 bases from V and 0 bases from J, leaving 13 bases between. The CDR3 is 17 residues long. DNA for the CDR3: TGCGCCAGCAGCCAAAACCGGGGGTTTGCAACTAATGAAAAACTGTTTTTT. It is translated as CASSQNRGFATNEKLFF.

The chain carries TRBV19 and TRBJ2-1, with 11 bases aligning to TRBD2. Germline V lookup: CDR1 LNHDA, CDR2 SQIVND (reference sequence). This CDR3 has 16 residues. J lost 3 bases, V lost 5 bases, and 6 bases had no gene match. The CDR3 loop is CASSLDLAGGYNEQFF. DNA of the CDR3: TGTGCCAGTAGTCTCGACCTAGCGGGGGGCTACAATGAGCAGTTCTTC.

The chain links TRBV27 to TRBJ1-5; D is perhaps TRBD1 (5 bases). The V end lost 6 bases, the J end lost 5 bases, and 11 bases lay between the germline ends. The V gene's germline CDR1 is MNHEY and CDR2 SMNVEV (reference sequence). CDR3 length: 13 amino acids. The CDR3: CASSPWGDQPQHF. The CDR3 DNA reads TGTGCCAGCAGCCCATGGGGGGATCAGCCCCAGCATTTT.

J is TRBJ2-5 and V is TRBV13; TRBD1 matches 8 bases. V was pared by 5 bases and J by 7 bases, with 12 bases of the junction left unmatched. The CDR3 is made up of 15 amino acids. Per germline, CDR1 PRHDT and CDR2 FYEKMQ (reference sequence). DNA for the CDR3: TGTGCCAGCAGCCCCCACCAGGGGGCGGGTGGGACCCAGTACTTC. Amino acids: CASSPHQGAGGTQYF.

This chain uses TRBV7-9 with TRBJ1-2; D unclear. This CDR3 contains 13 residues. Trimming cost V 4 bases and J 2 bases, with 8 bases left between them. Germline V gives CDR1 SEHNR, CDR2 FQNEAQ (reference sequence). The CDR3 here is CASSSLQNYGYTF. As DNA, the CDR3 is TGTGCCAGCAGCTCTCTACAGAACTATGGCTACACCTTC.

This sequence joins TRBV3-1 (or the pseudogene TRBV3-2) and TRBJ2-3; TRBD2 is a possible D gene (5 bases). This CDR3 is 13 amino acids long. Trimming stripped 0 bases from V and 11 bases from J, with 12 bases between. In germline, CDR1 is LGHDT, CDR2 YNNKEL (reference sequence). The CDR3 sequence is CASSQDSPGKQYF. CDR3 coding DNA: TGTGCCAGCAGCCAAGATTCTCCGGGAAAGCAGTATTTT.

The chain couples TRBV19 to TRBJ1-5; 8 bases are a match to TRBD1. The CDR3 spans 11 residues. V was pared by 4 bases and J by 12 bases, with 2 bases of the junction left unmatched. The germline V gene encodes CDR1 LNHDA and CDR2 SQIVND (reference sequence). The CDR3 DNA sequence: TGTGCCAGTAGTACGGACAGGGACCAGCATTTT. Protein product: CASSTDRDQHF. Combining the CDR3 with reference TRBV19 and TRBJ1-5 gives the whole variable domain DGGITQSPKYLFRKEGQNVTLSCEQNLNHDAMYWYRQDPGQGLRLIYYSQIVNDFQKGDIAEGYSVSREKKESFPLTVTSAQKNPTAFYLCASSTDRDQHFGDGTRLSIL.

Of note for this clone: The junction differs from germline at one of its ends, possibly a read error. The chain is built from TRBV7-7 and TRBJ2-2; 9 bases align to TRBD2. The CDR3 covers 16 residues. Germline CDR1 is SSHAT and CDR2 is FNYEAQ (reference sequence). The CDR3 protein is CASSPAGGPNTGELFF. CDR3 coding DNA: TGTGCTAGCAGCCCTGCGGGGGGGCCGAACACCGGGGAGCTGTTTTTT.

The genes are TRBV27 and TRBJ1-1; 8 bases line up with TRBD1. Germline V gives CDR1 MNHEY, CDR2 SMNVEV (reference sequence). CDR3 length: 13 amino acids. V lost 6 bases and J lost 4; bases outside the gene matches: 4. CDR3: CASRTGEVTEAFF. The CDR3 DNA sequence: TGTGCCAGCAGGACAGGGGAAGTCACTGAAGCTTTCTTT.

The chain has TRBV14 and TRBJ2-3; 12 positions match TRBD2. The CDR3 consists of 18 residues. V shed 4 bases, J shed 1 base, and the junction held 9 bases outside the gene matches. Germline-derived CDR1 and CDR2 are SGHDN and FVKESK. CDR3 DNA sequence: TGTGCCAGCAGCCGAAGGACTAGCGGGATTCAAGGCACAGATACGCAGTATTTT. Protein product: CASSRRTSGIQGTDTQYF.

This sequence joins TRBV27 and TRBJ1-6; the match to TRBD1 covers 7 bases. J lost 6 bases, V lost 6 bases, and 8 bases had no gene match. The CDR3 extends over 15 amino acids. The V gene's germline CDR1 is MNHEY and CDR2 SMNVEV (reference sequence). CDR3: CASRESTGANSPLHF. In DNA, the CDR3 is TGTGCCAGCAGAGAGAGTACAGGGGCTAATTCACCCCTCCACTTT.

The genes are TRBV7-9 and TRBJ2-7; TRBD1 matches 8 bases. Trimming cost V 5 bases and J 5 bases; bases outside gene matches: 5. CDR3 length equals 13 residues. Germline V CDR1 and CDR2: SEHNR, FQNEAQ (reference sequence). The CDR3 DNA reads as TGTGCCAGCAGCCAGACAGGGGCCCACGAGCAGTACTTC. Translating it yields CASSQTGAHEQYF. Full variable domain (missing parts from reference TRBV7-9 and TRBJ2-7): DTGVSQNPRHKITKRGQNVTFRCDPISEHNRLYWYRQTLGQGPEFLTYFQNEAQLEKSRLLSDRFSAERPKGSFSTLEIQRTEQGDSAMYLCASSQTGAHEQYFGPGTRLTVT.

This sequence joins TRBV19 and TRBJ2-3, with 8 positions matching TRBD2. The germline V gene has CDR1 LNHDA and CDR2 SQIVND (reference sequence). Trimming at V came to 2 bases and at J to 0 bases, leaving 7 bases not matched to a gene. The CDR3 runs 17 residues. The DNA for the CDR3 is TGTGCCAGTAGTATAAATGGGCGGGGGGTTAGCACAGATACGCAGTATTTT. As protein: CASSINGRGVSTDTQYF.